The rows below give T cell receptor beta chains drawn from one sample of a study of blood T cell repertoires in COVID-19. Sequencing was performed with immunoSEQ multiplex PCR; in TCRdb, only in-frame clones are kept and a portion is missing. This table has 250,000 to 300,000 clones, roughly nine tenths appearing once. Material for sequencing was PBMCs or T cells enriched from blood (not recorded which). These receptors all come from a woman in her 40s who had recovered from COVID-19. The CDR3 runs from the conserved cysteine through the conserved F or W. Each record gives: clone size, J gene, D gene, V gene, CDR3 protein, CDR3 DNA. D genes are given only for firm matches. Rows may omit the clone size; those that give it use once, few, many or a size class.

clone_size: -; j_call: TRBJ2-1; d_call: TRBD2; v_call: TRBV7-2; cdr3_aa: CASRLKGLAANNEQFF; cdr3_nt: TGTGCCAGCAGACTCAAGGGACTAGCGGCGAACAATGAGCAGTTCTTC
clone_size: once; j_call: TRBJ2-5; d_call: TRBD2; v_call: TRBV5-6; cdr3_aa: CASSFLSGGALETQYF; cdr3_nt: TGTGCCAGCAGCTTCCTCAGCGGGGGGGCCTTAGAGACCCAGTACTTC
clone_size: -; j_call: TRBJ1-1; d_call: TRBD1; v_call: TRBV5-4; cdr3_aa: CASSLENRGLSEAFF; cdr3_nt: TGTGCCAGCAGCTTGGAGAACAGGGGGCTATCTGAAGCTTTCTTT
clone_size: -; j_call: TRBJ1-5; d_call: TRBD1; v_call: TRBV6-1; cdr3_aa: CASSDNGQAGSNQPQHF; cdr3_nt: TGTGCCAGCAGTGATAACGGACAGGCAGGGAGCAATCAGCCCCAGCATTTT
clone_size: -; j_call: TRBJ1-1; d_call: -; v_call: TRBV9; cdr3_aa: CASSPTTRYIEAFF; cdr3_nt: TGTGCCAGCAGCCCAACGACTCGCTATATTGAAGCTTTCTTT
clone_size: -; j_call: TRBJ1-1; d_call: -; v_call: TRBV4-2; cdr3_aa: CASSRSQGNTEAFF; cdr3_nt: TGTGCCAGCAGCCGGTCACAGGGGAACACTGAAGCTTTCTTT
clone_size: -; j_call: TRBJ2-5; d_call: TRBD2; v_call: TRBV9; cdr3_aa: CASSVGGGQETQYF; cdr3_nt: TGTGCCAGCAGCGTAGGCGGGGGACAAGAGACCCAGTACTTC
clone_size: -; j_call: TRBJ1-1; d_call: -; v_call: TRBV10-3; cdr3_aa: CAISAVDSEAFF; cdr3_nt: TGTGCCATCAGTGCCGTAGATTCTGAAGCTTTCTTT
clone_size: -; j_call: TRBJ1-2; d_call: -; v_call: TRBV6-5; cdr3_aa: CASSQTQNYGYTF; cdr3_nt: TGTGCCAGCAGTCAGACACAGAACTATGGCTACACCTTC
clone_size: -; j_call: TRBJ2-2; d_call: TRBD1; v_call: TRBV30; cdr3_aa: CAWTGGEVGELFF; cdr3_nt: TGTGCCTGGACAGGGGGCGAGGTCGGGGAGCTGTTTTTT
clone_size: -; j_call: TRBJ1-1; d_call: -; v_call: TRBV29-1; cdr3_aa: CSVAGVMNTEAFF; cdr3_nt: TGCAGCGTTGCAGGGGTTATGAACACTGAAGCTTTCTTT
clone_size: -; j_call: TRBJ2-1; d_call: -; v_call: TRBV15; cdr3_aa: CATSRDPGNEQFF; cdr3_nt: TGTGCCACCAGCAGAGATCCGGGGAATGAGCAGTTCTTC
clone_size: -; j_call: TRBJ1-2; d_call: TRBD1; v_call: TRBV6-1; cdr3_aa: CASSELQGAWVPYGYTF; cdr3_nt: TGTGCCAGCAGTGAATTACAGGGGGCTTGGGTGCCCTATGGCTACACCTTC
clone_size: -; j_call: TRBJ1-2; d_call: -; v_call: TRBV4-2; cdr3_aa: CASSRGQGSNGYTF; cdr3_nt: TGTGCCAGCAGCCGGGGGCAGGGTTCCAATGGCTACACCTTC
clone_size: -; j_call: TRBJ2-1; d_call: TRBD2; v_call: TRBV19; cdr3_aa: CASSRTSGAYNEQFF; cdr3_nt: TGTGCCAGTAGCCGGACTAGCGGGGCCTACAATGAGCAGTTCTTC
clone_size: few; j_call: TRBJ2-7; d_call: TRBD1; v_call: TRBV18; cdr3_aa: CASSPNRGSYEQYF; cdr3_nt: TGTGCCAGCTCACCAAACAGGGGCTCCTACGAGCAGTACTTC
clone_size: -; j_call: TRBJ2-7; d_call: TRBD2; v_call: TRBV11-1; cdr3_aa: CASSPSTSRGPYEQYF; cdr3_nt: TGTGCCAGCAGCCCCTCGACTAGCCGGGGACCCTACGAGCAGTACTTC
clone_size: -; j_call: TRBJ2-7; d_call: TRBD2; v_call: TRBV2; cdr3_aa: CASRPGLAGVFEQYF; cdr3_nt: TGTGCCAGCAGACCGGGACTAGCGGGAGTGTTCGAGCAGTACTTC
clone_size: -; j_call: TRBJ2-7; d_call: TRBD1; v_call: TRBV13; cdr3_aa: CASSLDGGQGSSEQYF; cdr3_nt: TGTGCCAGCAGCTTAGATGGGGGACAGGGAAGTTCCGAGCAGTACTTC
clone_size: -; j_call: TRBJ1-2; d_call: -; v_call: TRBV20-1; cdr3_aa: CSASPRVANYGYTF; cdr3_nt: TGCAGTGCTAGTCCCCGGGTTGCTAACTATGGCTACACCTTC
clone_size: -; j_call: TRBJ2-2; d_call: TRBD2; v_call: TRBV7-3; cdr3_aa: CASSLLGGKNTGELFF; cdr3_nt: TGTGCCAGCAGCCTCCTGGGAGGGAAGAACACCGGGGAGCTGTTTTTT
clone_size: -; j_call: TRBJ1-2; d_call: -; v_call: TRBV5-1; cdr3_aa: CASSLARVEDGYTF; cdr3_nt: TGCGCCAGCAGCTTGGCCAGGGTTGAAGATGGCTACACCTTC
clone_size: few; j_call: TRBJ1-2; d_call: -; v_call: TRBV2; cdr3_aa: CASNAGSYGYTF; cdr3_nt: TGTGCCAGCAATGCGGGGAGCTATGGCTACACCTTC
clone_size: -; j_call: TRBJ2-1; d_call: TRBD2; v_call: TRBV18; cdr3_aa: CASSPTLARGRNNEQFF; cdr3_nt: TGTGCCAGCTCACCAACCCTCGCTCGCGGGAGGAACAATGAGCAGTTCTTC
clone_size: -; j_call: TRBJ1-4; d_call: -; v_call: TRBV2; cdr3_aa: CASSESGATNEKLFF; cdr3_nt: TGTGCCAGCAGTGAATCAGGGGCAACTAATGAAAAACTGTTTTTT
clone_size: -; j_call: TRBJ1-1; d_call: -; v_call: TRBV18; cdr3_aa: CASSPLEGANTEAFF; cdr3_nt: TGTGCCAGCTCACCCCTAGAAGGCGCGAACACTGAAGCTTTCTTT
clone_size: -; j_call: TRBJ1-2; d_call: -; v_call: TRBV19; cdr3_aa: CASSRSFRTVNYGYTF; cdr3_nt: TGTGCCAGTAGTCGTTCCTTCCGGACAGTTAACTATGGCTACACCTTC
clone_size: -; j_call: TRBJ2-2; d_call: -; v_call: TRBV7-2; cdr3_aa: CASSLYFGGESTGELFF; cdr3_nt: TGTGCCAGCAGCTTATATTTCGGTGGAGAATCCACCGGGGAGCTGTTTTTT